Described below is a single T cell receptor beta chain sequence and its context. Per the study methods: How many nucleated cells were present was estimated from reference gene primer amplification. Only in-frame clones appear in the TCRdb table, and some are missing; sequencing was by immunoSEQ multiplex PCR. V and J calls and clone size are copied from that table; D and trimming were computed from the DNA. The table has 150,000 to 200,000 clones, roughly 82% seen once; the top ten hold about 5%. The data were obtained in a study of blood T cell repertoires in COVID-19. Study information: Samples taken during acute and convalescent COVID-19 were collected in the United States, Italy and Spain.

The CDR3 has 13 residues. Trimming left V 6 bases short and J 3 bases short, with 9 bases between. CDR1 and CDR2 (germline): MDHEN, SYDVKM. The rearrangement links TRBV28 to TRBJ1-5; D is perhaps TRBD1 (5 bases). This receptor was taken from a woman aged 25 to 39 with acute or convalescent COVID-19. The specimen sequenced was peripheral blood. As DNA, the CDR3 is TGTGCCAGCAGAGACAGTTTCAATCAGCCCCAGCATTTT. Amino acids: CASRDSFNQPQHF.